The next 19 T cell receptor beta chains were all read from a single sample in a study of blood T cell repertoires in COVID-19. Assay used: immunoSEQ multiplex PCR; TCRdb lists only in-frame clones, some missing. The sample holds some 70,000 clones, about 90% seen once. Specimen: peripheral blood. The receptors come from a man between 50 and 59 years old with acute or convalescent COVID-19.

J is TRBJ2-7 and V is TRBV6-5; possibly TRBD2 for D (6 bases). Trimming took 6 bases from V and 7 from J, leaving 19 bases between them. CDR1 and CDR2 (germline): MNHEY, SVGAGI. This CDR3 has 14 residues. The CDR3 sequence is CASRRRDSHLEQYF. As DNA, the CDR3 is TGTGCCAGCAGAAGAAGGGACTCCCACTTGGAGCAGTACTTC.

This clone was observed once. The chain is built from TRBV7-2 and TRBJ2-1, with 11 nucleotides matching TRBD2. This CDR3 is 15 amino acids long. Germline assignment: CDR1 SGHTA and CDR2 FQGNSA. The ends lost 6 bases at V and 3 bases at J; junction bases unmatched: 4. The CDR3 DNA sequence: TGTGCCAGCAGTCGACTAGCGGGGTTCTACAATGAGCAGTTCTTC. This translates into CASSRLAGFYNEQFF.

The chain uses TRBV5-4 and TRBJ2-1, with TRBD2 identical over 7 bases. CDR1 and CDR2 (germline): SGHNT, YYREEE (reference sequence). With 2 bases clipped from V and 5 bases from J, the junction kept 4 bases outside the gene matches. CDR3 length equals 14 residues. The CDR3 protein is CASSLAGGNNEQFF. In nucleotides, the CDR3 is TGTGCCAGCAGCTTAGCCGGGGGGAACAATGAGCAGTTCTTC.

V is TRBV6-5 and J is TRBJ1-5; TRBD1 matches at 10 bases. Per germline, CDR1 MNHEY and CDR2 SVGAGI. V dropped 2 bases and J dropped 4; count of bases not matched to a gene: 2. The CDR3 extends over 15 amino acids. DNA for the CDR3: TGTGCCAGCAGTTACGGGGGACAGGGGAATCAGCCCCAGCATTTT. This codes for CASSYGGQGNQPQHF.

In this sample, this clone turned up once. The chain combines TRBV5-4 with TRBJ1-2, with 7 positions matching TRBD1. The ends lost 4 bases at V and 0 bases at J; junction bases unmatched: 6. The CDR3 sequence is 15 residues long. Germline V lookup: CDR1 SGHNT, CDR2 YYREEE (reference sequence). Here the CDR3 reads CASSQRQGSNYGYTF. The CDR3 coding sequence is TGTGCCAGCAGCCAAAGACAGGGATCTAACTATGGCTACACCTTC.

The chain couples TRBV7-7 to TRBJ2-5; D is perhaps TRBD1 (5 bases). Trimming took off 5 bases at V and 2 bases at J, with 12 bases between the two ends. CDR1 and CDR2 (germline): SSHAT, FNYEAQ (reference sequence). The CDR3 runs to 14 residues. CDR3 DNA: TGTGCCAGCAGCCGGGTCGACAGACAAGAGACCCAGTACTTC. Translating gives CASSRVDRQETQYF.

The chain links TRBV30 to TRBJ2-7; D is perhaps TRBD2 (6 bases). Germline lookup yields CDR1 GTSNPN and CDR2 SVGIG (reference sequence). CDR3 size: 15 residues. Trimming took off 0 bases at V and 7 bases at J, with 19 bases between the two ends. The CDR3 region is CAWSVVRTGVGEQYF. The CDR3 nucleotides read TGTGCCTGGAGTGTAGTTCGGACGGGGGTGGGGGAGCAGTACTTC.

The V gene is TRBV23-1, the J gene TRBJ2-7, with D possibly being TRBD1 (6 bases). TRBV23-1 qualifies as an ORF whose function is uncertain. V shed 3 bases and J shed 0 bases, with 15 bases lying between them. The CDR3 runs to 16 residues. The CDR3 here is CASSQLSTGVSYEQYF. The CDR3 DNA reads as TGCGCCAGCAGTCAGTTATCGACAGGTGTCTCCTACGAGCAGTACTTC.

The chain employs TRBV2 and TRBJ2-5, with TRBD2 identical over 8 bases. In germline, CDR1 is SNHLY, CDR2 FYNNEI. The ends lost 8 bases at V and 0 bases at J; junction bases unmatched: 5. The CDR3 covers 14 residues. CDR3 region: CASRAGVYQETQYF. The CDR3 nucleotides read TGTGCCAGCCGAGCGGGGGTGTACCAAGAGACCCAGTACTTC.

The CDR3 DNA sequence: TGTGCCAGCAGTTCACAGGCTGCGAGCTCCTACAATGAGCAGTTCTTC. Its translation is CASSSQAASSYNEQFF. The rearrangement joins TRBV6-5 to TRBJ2-1; a weak D match, TRBD1 (5 bases). The CDR3 sequence is 16 residues long. V lost 4 bases and J 0 bases, leaving 13 bases between the germline ends. The germline gives CDR1 MNHEY, CDR2 SVGAGI.

V is TRBV15 and J is TRBJ1-1, with 9 bases matching TRBD1. This CDR3 spans 20 amino acids. V gave up 1 base and J gave up 0 bases; unmatched junction bases: 15. Germline-derived CDR1 and CDR2 are LNHNV and YYDKDF (reference sequence). CDR3 nucleotides: TGTGCCACCAGCAGAGTTAAGGACAGGGGTTTAGGGTATTTGAACACTGAAGCTTTCTTT. Its translation: CATSRVKDRGLGYLNTEAFF.

The V call is TRBV27, the J call TRBJ2-1, with TRBD1 identical over 11 bases. Germline assignment: CDR1 MNHEY and CDR2 SMNVEV (reference sequence). After removal of 8 bases from V and 3 bases from J, the junction contained 3 bases not matched to a gene. The CDR3 is made up of 14 amino acids. CDR3 loop: CASVGQGVYNEQFF. CDR3 DNA sequence: TGTGCCAGCGTGGGACAGGGGGTCTACAATGAGCAGTTCTTC.

This clone has a handful of counts. This rearrangement joins TRBV18 to TRBJ1-6, with a tentative D call TRBD1 (5 bases). The CDR3 spans 16 residues. V dropped 2 bases and J dropped 6 bases, with 14 bases sitting between them. Germline lookup yields CDR1 KGHSH and CDR2 LQKENI. The CDR3, as DNA: TGTGCCAGCTCACCATCTGCGACAGCTATTAATTCACCCCTCCACTTT. This gives the protein CASSPSATAINSPLHF. The full variable domain, its missing parts supplied by reference TRBV18 and TRBJ1-6, is NAGVMQNPRHLVRRRGQEARLRCSPMKGHSHVYWYRQLPEEGLKFMVYLQKENIIDESGMPKERFSAEFPKEGPSILRIQQVVRGDSAAYFCASSPSATAINSPLHFGNGTRLTVT.

CDR3 sequence reads: CASSLADGLPEKLFF. CDR3 nucleotide sequence: TGTGCCAGCAGCTTGGCGGACGGACTACCTGAAAAACTGTTTTTT. This rearrangement joins TRBV5-8 to TRBJ1-4; D not resolved. CDR1 is SGHTS, CDR2 YDEGEE, per germline. The CDR3 loop spans 15 amino acids. V was cut by 0 bases and J by 7 bases, with 13 bases left in between.

The rearrangement joins TRBV6-1 to TRBJ2-1; 10 bases agree with TRBD2. CDR1 is MNHNS, CDR2 SASEGT, per germline. After removal of 0 bases from V and 9 bases from J, the junction contained 14 bases not matched to a gene. The CDR3 has 18 residues. The CDR3 DNA follows: TGTGCCAGCAGTGAAGCCGGTCGCCTAGCGGGAGTATCTGGTGAGCAGTTCTTC. The encoded protein is CASSEAGRLAGVSGEQFF.

This clone has just a few counts. The chain combines TRBV9 with TRBJ2-7; D might be TRBD1 (8 bases). The CDR3 is made up of 16 amino acids. The V end lost 2 bases, the J end lost 3 bases, and 18 bases lay between the germline ends. CDR1 and CDR2 from the germline V gene are SGDLS and YYNGEE. CDR3 DNA: TGTGCCAGCAGCGTGGGGGGGTGGACAGGGAACTACGAGCAGTACTTC. Its translation is CASSVGGWTGNYEQYF.

This chain links TRBV6-5 with TRBJ2-7; D is unclear. V lost 2 bases to trimming and J lost 3 bases, with 8 bases between them. CDR3 length equals 13 residues. CDR1 is MNHEY, CDR2 SVGAGI, per germline. As DNA, the CDR3 is TGTGCCAGCAGTTACGGCCAGATCTACGAGCAGTACTTC. This encodes CASSYGQIYEQYF.

This chain links TRBV11-2 with TRBJ2-7; TRBD1 matches 9 bases. Trimming took 4 bases from V and 6 from J; bases not matched to a gene: 10. In germline, CDR1 is SGHAT, CDR2 FQNNGV. CDR3 size: 15 residues. CDR3 protein: CASSYGPGQGGEQYF. The CDR3 DNA follows: TGTGCCAGCAGCTATGGACCGGGACAGGGAGGCGAGCAGTACTTC.

The table lists this clone with a few counts. The CDR3 protein is CASSQRDTIYTEAFF. For the CDR3, the DNA is TGTGCCAGCAGCCAACGGGACACAATTTACACTGAAGCTTTCTTT. The gene calls are TRBV3-1 (or the pseudogene TRBV3-2) and TRBJ1-1, with D maybe TRBD1 (6 bases). V lost 2 bases to trimming and J lost 3 bases, with 13 bases between them. Germline V CDR1 and CDR2: LGHDT, YNNKEL (reference sequence). The CDR3 extends over 15 amino acids.